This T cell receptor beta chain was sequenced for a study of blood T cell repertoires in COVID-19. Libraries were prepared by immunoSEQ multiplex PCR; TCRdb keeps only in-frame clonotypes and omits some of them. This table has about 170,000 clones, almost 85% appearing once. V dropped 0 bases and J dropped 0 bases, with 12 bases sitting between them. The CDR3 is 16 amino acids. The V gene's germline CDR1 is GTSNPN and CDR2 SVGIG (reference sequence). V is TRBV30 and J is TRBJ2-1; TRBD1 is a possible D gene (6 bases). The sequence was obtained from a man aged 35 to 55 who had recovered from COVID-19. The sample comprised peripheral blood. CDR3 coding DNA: TGTGCCTGGAGTGTTTGGGGGCCAAGCTCCTACAATGAGCAGTTCTTC. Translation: CAWSVWGPSSYNEQFF.